The 11 T cell receptor beta chains presented below share a single source sample, sequenced in a study of siplizumab effects on memory and regulatory T cells. The authors cocultured the mixed lymphocyte reaction cells at 37 degrees C for approximately six days. These TCRs' antigens remain unknown. Assay used: immunoSEQ multiplex PCR; TCRdb lists only in-frame clones, some missing. In the table there are 3,000 to 3,500 clones, approximately 53% of which are singletons. Sequences were obtained from CFSE-low (dividing) CD4+ T cells sorted from an allogeneic mixed lymphocyte reaction. These receptors came from a human donor in good health; the cells came from an allogeneic mixed lymphocyte reaction.

CDR3 loop: CASSRQVAGASDTQYF. The CDR3 DNA reads as TGCGCCAGCAGCCGACAGGTAGCGGGGGCCTCAGATACGCAGTATTTT. The rearrangement links TRBV5-1 to TRBJ2-3, with TRBD2 matching over 9 bases. The CDR3 has 16 amino acids. Per the germline V gene, CDR1 is SGHRS and CDR2 is YFSETQ. J was trimmed by 4 bases and V by 4 bases; bases with no gene match: 10.

The chain couples TRBV7-3 to TRBJ1-6, with D uncertain. V lost 2 bases and J 8 bases, leaving 7 bases between the germline ends. The length of the CDR3 is 13 residues. Germline V lookup: CDR1 SGHTA, CDR2 FQGTGA. CDR3 loop: CASSLVPDSPLHF. The CDR3 DNA reads TGTGCCAGCAGCTTAGTCCCCGATTCACCCCTCCACTTT.

The gene calls are TRBV5-1 and TRBJ1-2; D not resolved. This CDR3 has 12 amino acids. V lost 0 bases and J lost 6, with 6 bases in between. The germline V gene has CDR1 SGHRS and CDR2 YFSETQ. CDR3 sequence reads: CASSLDWDGYTF. The DNA of the CDR3 is TGCGCCAGCAGCTTGGACTGGGATGGCTACACCTTC.

V and J are TRBV18 and TRBJ2-7; D could derive from TRBD1 or TRBD2 (7 bases each). Germline V gene data show CDR1 as KGHSH and CDR2 as LQKENI. Between the trimmed V and J ends, which lost 6 bases and 7 bases, there was a span of 19 bases. The CDR3 contains 14 residues. Here the CDR3 reads CASSPGGGTPEQYF. Here the CDR3 DNA reads TGTGCCAGCTCCCCAGGGGGGGGGACCCCGGAGCAGTACTTC.

A few counts support this clone. Written as DNA, the CDR3 is TGCGCCAGCAGCCCCCCCCCTTCTAGCGGGGACACCGGGGAGCTGTTTTTT. Translated: CASSPPPSSGDTGELFF. This rearrangement joins TRBV5-1 to TRBJ2-2; TRBD2 matches at 9 bases. The CDR3 totals 17 residues. CDR1 is SGHRS, CDR2 YFSETQ, per germline. Trimming at V came to 4 bases and at J to 3 bases, leaving 10 bases not matched to a gene. Supplemented by reference TRBV5-1 and TRBJ2-2, the full variable domain reads KAGVTQTPRYLIKTRGQQVTLSCSPISGHRSVSWYQQTPGQGLQFLFEYFSETQRNKGNFPGRFSGRQFSNSRSEMNVSTLELGDSALYLCASSPPPSSGDTGELFFGEGSRLTVL.

The chain combines TRBV30 with TRBJ1-1, with D possibly matching TRBD1 (5 bases). The CDR3 totals 14 residues. CDR1 is GTSNPN, CDR2 SVGIG, per germline (reference sequence). With 6 bases removed from V and 4 bases from J, the gap between germline ends came to 18 bases. CDR3 loop: CACSPQGGSTEAFF. CDR3 in DNA: TGTGCCTGTTCCCCCCAGGGAGGGAGCACTGAAGCTTTCTTT. The full variable domain, rest sourced from reference TRBV30 and TRBJ1-1, is SQTIHQWPATLVQPVGSPLSLECTVEGTSNPNLYWYRQAAGRGLQLLFYSVGIGQISSEVPQNLSASRPQDRQFILSSKKLLLSDSGFYLCACSPQGGSTEAFFGQGTRLTVV.

The gene calls are TRBV6-5 and TRBJ2-7, with D possibly being TRBD1 (6 bases). V was trimmed by 0 bases and J by 2 bases, leaving 8 bases between them. This CDR3 comprises 14 residues. The germline CDR1 and CDR2 sequences are MNHEY and SVGAGI. Here the CDR3 reads CASSYSGATYEQYF. The CDR3 DNA reads as TGTGCCAGCAGTTACTCGGGGGCCACCTACGAGCAGTACTTC.

This chain connects TRBV20-1 to TRBJ2-3; no definite D call. From germline, CDR1 is DFQATT and CDR2 SNEGSKA (reference sequence). The V end lost 8 bases, the J end lost 2 bases, and 8 bases lay between the germline ends. CDR3 length: 11 amino acids. Written as DNA, the CDR3 is TGCAGTCCGAGTAACACAGATACGCAGTATTTT. Translation: CSPSNTDTQYF.

This clone occurred a few times. The V and J genes are TRBV19 and TRBJ1-5, with D unresolved. CDR1 is LNHDA and CDR2 is SQIVND in the germline V gene (reference sequence). Deletions cut 3 bases from V and 0 bases from J, with 9 bases between. There are 15 residues in the CDR3. The CDR3 is CASSMNVYSNQPQHF. The CDR3 region has the DNA TGTGCCAGTAGTATGAACGTTTATAGCAATCAGCCCCAGCATTTT.

The V gene is TRBV7-9, the J gene TRBJ2-3; a possible D gene is TRBD2 (6 bases). Germline values: CDR1 SEHNR, CDR2 FQNEAQ (reference sequence). CDR3 length: 12 residues. V lost 5 bases, J lost 5 bases, and 8 bases lay in between. The CDR3 DNA reads as TGTGCCAGCAGCCCCGGGGGAGATACGCAGTATTTT. Amino acid sequence: CASSPGGDTQYF.

The chain carries TRBV7-9 and TRBJ1-4; D is perhaps TRBD1 (6 bases). This CDR3 has 15 residues. Trimming took off 2 bases at V and 5 bases at J, with 12 bases between the two ends. Germline V CDR1 and CDR2: SEHNR, FQNEAQ (reference sequence). The CDR3 here is CASSLWGPMNEKLFF. The CDR3 DNA reads as TGTGCCAGCAGCTTATGGGGGCCCATGAATGAAAAACTGTTTTTT.